This passage covers 13 T cell receptor beta chains from one sample sequenced in a study of blood T cells in healthy people across ages. Then a second PCR, running about 6 to 12 cycles, was carried out with a sample-barcoded 5' primer and a J-beta primer mix. One entry per CDR3 protein results from TCRdb running MiXCR on the 5' RACE reads. In the table there are some 790,000 distinct CDR3 sequences, more than 25% of which are singletons. Specimen: blood. The receptors originated from a woman older than 75 in good health.

The rearrangement uses TRBV20-1 and TRBJ2-3; D is possibly TRBD1 or TRBD2 (5 bases each). This CDR3 region has 16 residues. The germline gives CDR1 DFQATT, CDR2 SNEGSKA (reference sequence). The germline V and J ends were trimmed by 3 bases and 3 bases, with 19 bases remaining between them. The CDR3 DNA follows: TGCAGTGCTAGTTCCCGGGACGGTTTTGGGACAGATACGCAGTATTTT. Its translation is CSASSRDGFGTDTQYF.

The chain employs TRBV2 and TRBJ1-2; TRBD1 is a possible D gene (5 bases). Germline V lookup: CDR1 SNHLY, CDR2 FYNNEI. CDR3 size: 13 residues. Deletions cut 2 bases from V and 7 bases from J, with 11 bases between. The CDR3 DNA is TGTGCCAGCAGTGAAAGGGGTCTGGCTGGCTACACCTTC. Its protein product is CASSERGLAGYTF. Combining the CDR3 with reference TRBV2 and TRBJ1-2 gives the whole variable domain EPEVTQTPSHQVTQMGQEVILRCVPISNHLYFYWYRQILGQKVEFLVSFYNNEISEKSEIFDDQFSVERPDGSNFTLKIRSTKLEDSAMYFCASSERGLAGYTFGSGTRLTVV.

With regard to this clonotype: Compared with germline, one end of the junction differs, possibly owing to a read error. The chain couples TRBV18 to TRBJ2-1; TRBD2 matches 11 bases. Per germline, CDR1 KGHSH and CDR2 LQKENI. The CDR3 runs 16 residues. The CDR3 reads CASSLKGTSGSNKQFF. The CDR3 DNA reads TGTGCCAGCTCACTAAAAGGGACTAGCGGATCCAATAAGCAGTTCTTC. The whole variable domain, remainder taken from reference TRBV18 and TRBJ2-1, is NAGVMQNPRHLVRRRGQEARLRCSPMKGHSHVYWYRQLPEEGLKFMVYLQKENIIDESGMPKERFSAEFPKEGPSILRIQQVVRGDSAAYFCASSLKGTSGSNKQFFGPGTRLTVL.

This clonotype turned up a few times. The rearrangement links TRBV20-1 to TRBJ1-1, with a tentative D call TRBD1 (5 bases). The CDR3 runs 14 residues. V shed 3 bases and J shed 5 bases, with 16 bases lying between them. CDR1 is DFQATT and CDR2 is SNEGSKA in the germline V gene (reference sequence). The CDR3: CSASPSSGGTEAFF. CDR3 DNA: TGCAGTGCTAGTCCCTCTTCTGGGGGGACTGAAGCTTTCTTT.

This clonotype showed up many times. This chain links TRBV10-3 with TRBJ2-1; D perhaps matches TRBD1 (6 bases). Germline V gene lookup returns CDR1 ENHRY and CDR2 SYGVKD. This CDR3 contains 12 residues. With 10 bases removed from V and 6 bases from J, the gap between germline ends came to 13 bases. This CDR3 reads CATGNRVNEQFF. CDR3 bases: TGTGCCACAGGTAACAGGGTCAATGAGCAGTTCTTC.

This chain links TRBV20-1 with TRBJ2-1, with 8 positions matching TRBD2. CDR3 length: 15 residues. V dropped 6 bases and J dropped 5; count of bases not matched to a gene: 12. Germline CDR1 is DFQATT and CDR2 is SNEGSKA (reference sequence). CDR3 DNA sequence: TGCAGTGCGATCCCAGGGGAGCGGGGGCACAATGAGCAGTTCTTC. This codes for CSAIPGERGHNEQFF.

Ten or more counts support this clonotype. V gene TRBV10-3 combines with J gene TRBJ2-3, with TRBD2 as a possible D gene (5 bases). The germline CDR1 and CDR2 sequences are ENHRY and SYGVKD. CDR3 size: 13 residues. Trimming shortened V by 7 bases and J by 4 bases, and 12 bases separated the two germline ends. The CDR3 sequence: CAINQLLADTQYF. The CDR3 bases are TGTGCCATCAATCAGCTACTAGCAGATACGCAGTATTTT.

The chain couples TRBV7-3 to TRBJ1-1, with 7 positions matching TRBD1. This CDR3 contains 14 residues. V gave up 5 bases and J gave up 5 bases; unmatched junction bases: 8. Germline CDR1 is SGHTA and CDR2 is FQGTGA. This chain's CDR3 is CASSRDSYGTEAFF. The CDR3, as DNA: TGTGCCAGCAGCCGGGACAGCTATGGGACTGAAGCTTTCTTT.

For this clonotype: This CDR3 is missing its conserved last phenylalanine or tryptophan, likely due to a read error. J is TRBJ2-5 and V is TRBV11-2, with D perhaps given as TRBD1 or TRBD2 (5 bases each). This CDR3 spans 15 amino acids. From germline, CDR1 is SGHAT and CDR2 FQNNGV. Deletions cut 5 bases from V and 11 bases from J, with 24 bases between. CDR3 in amino acids: CASSHSPGLHNEQYC. The CDR3 nucleotides read TGTGCCAGCAGCCACTCCCCGGGGCTTCACAATGAGCAGTACTGC.

A note on this clonotype: A much larger clone sits a single nucleotide away, making a read error possible. V gene TRBV12-3 or TRBV12-4 combines with J gene TRBJ2-3; either TRBD1 or TRBD2 may supply D (7 bases each). V was cut by 9 bases and J by 4 bases, with 14 bases left in between. The CDR3 totals 13 residues. CDR3 DNA sequence: TGTGCCAGTCAGGGGGGGGCAGCAGATACGCAGTATTTT. Protein sequence: CASQGGAADTQYF.

This clonotype has a count of ten or more. This chain links TRBV29-1 with TRBJ2-1, with 9 nucleotides matching TRBD1. J was trimmed by 4 bases and V by 4 bases; bases with no gene match: 14. Germline lookup yields CDR1 SQVTM and CDR2 ANQGSEA. This CDR3 has 17 amino acids. This CDR3 reads CSVARPTKGQGYNEQFF. Here the CDR3 DNA reads TGCAGCGTTGCCCGCCCCACCAAGGGACAGGGATACAATGAGCAGTTCTTC.

This clonotype was seen many times. The V and J genes are TRBV20-1 and TRBJ2-1, with TRBD2 matching over 12 bases. From germline, CDR1 is DFQATT and CDR2 SNEGSKA (reference sequence). This CDR3 region has 15 residues. The ends lost 4 bases at V and 8 bases at J; junction bases unmatched: 9. The CDR3, as DNA: TGCAGTGCTATCTCCCCCCGACTAGCGGGAGATGAGCAGTTCTTC. It codes for CSAISPRLAGDEQFF.

This clonotype came up a few times. The genes are TRBV11-1 and TRBJ2-3; D remains unclear. V was pared by 7 bases and J by 3 bases, with 14 bases between. Germline loops: CDR1 SGHAT, CDR2 FQDESV (reference sequence). This CDR3 region has 14 residues. Here the CDR3 reads CASTLPGRTDTQYF. In nucleotides, the CDR3 is TGTGCCAGCACCCTCCCGGGCCGGACAGATACGCAGTATTTT.